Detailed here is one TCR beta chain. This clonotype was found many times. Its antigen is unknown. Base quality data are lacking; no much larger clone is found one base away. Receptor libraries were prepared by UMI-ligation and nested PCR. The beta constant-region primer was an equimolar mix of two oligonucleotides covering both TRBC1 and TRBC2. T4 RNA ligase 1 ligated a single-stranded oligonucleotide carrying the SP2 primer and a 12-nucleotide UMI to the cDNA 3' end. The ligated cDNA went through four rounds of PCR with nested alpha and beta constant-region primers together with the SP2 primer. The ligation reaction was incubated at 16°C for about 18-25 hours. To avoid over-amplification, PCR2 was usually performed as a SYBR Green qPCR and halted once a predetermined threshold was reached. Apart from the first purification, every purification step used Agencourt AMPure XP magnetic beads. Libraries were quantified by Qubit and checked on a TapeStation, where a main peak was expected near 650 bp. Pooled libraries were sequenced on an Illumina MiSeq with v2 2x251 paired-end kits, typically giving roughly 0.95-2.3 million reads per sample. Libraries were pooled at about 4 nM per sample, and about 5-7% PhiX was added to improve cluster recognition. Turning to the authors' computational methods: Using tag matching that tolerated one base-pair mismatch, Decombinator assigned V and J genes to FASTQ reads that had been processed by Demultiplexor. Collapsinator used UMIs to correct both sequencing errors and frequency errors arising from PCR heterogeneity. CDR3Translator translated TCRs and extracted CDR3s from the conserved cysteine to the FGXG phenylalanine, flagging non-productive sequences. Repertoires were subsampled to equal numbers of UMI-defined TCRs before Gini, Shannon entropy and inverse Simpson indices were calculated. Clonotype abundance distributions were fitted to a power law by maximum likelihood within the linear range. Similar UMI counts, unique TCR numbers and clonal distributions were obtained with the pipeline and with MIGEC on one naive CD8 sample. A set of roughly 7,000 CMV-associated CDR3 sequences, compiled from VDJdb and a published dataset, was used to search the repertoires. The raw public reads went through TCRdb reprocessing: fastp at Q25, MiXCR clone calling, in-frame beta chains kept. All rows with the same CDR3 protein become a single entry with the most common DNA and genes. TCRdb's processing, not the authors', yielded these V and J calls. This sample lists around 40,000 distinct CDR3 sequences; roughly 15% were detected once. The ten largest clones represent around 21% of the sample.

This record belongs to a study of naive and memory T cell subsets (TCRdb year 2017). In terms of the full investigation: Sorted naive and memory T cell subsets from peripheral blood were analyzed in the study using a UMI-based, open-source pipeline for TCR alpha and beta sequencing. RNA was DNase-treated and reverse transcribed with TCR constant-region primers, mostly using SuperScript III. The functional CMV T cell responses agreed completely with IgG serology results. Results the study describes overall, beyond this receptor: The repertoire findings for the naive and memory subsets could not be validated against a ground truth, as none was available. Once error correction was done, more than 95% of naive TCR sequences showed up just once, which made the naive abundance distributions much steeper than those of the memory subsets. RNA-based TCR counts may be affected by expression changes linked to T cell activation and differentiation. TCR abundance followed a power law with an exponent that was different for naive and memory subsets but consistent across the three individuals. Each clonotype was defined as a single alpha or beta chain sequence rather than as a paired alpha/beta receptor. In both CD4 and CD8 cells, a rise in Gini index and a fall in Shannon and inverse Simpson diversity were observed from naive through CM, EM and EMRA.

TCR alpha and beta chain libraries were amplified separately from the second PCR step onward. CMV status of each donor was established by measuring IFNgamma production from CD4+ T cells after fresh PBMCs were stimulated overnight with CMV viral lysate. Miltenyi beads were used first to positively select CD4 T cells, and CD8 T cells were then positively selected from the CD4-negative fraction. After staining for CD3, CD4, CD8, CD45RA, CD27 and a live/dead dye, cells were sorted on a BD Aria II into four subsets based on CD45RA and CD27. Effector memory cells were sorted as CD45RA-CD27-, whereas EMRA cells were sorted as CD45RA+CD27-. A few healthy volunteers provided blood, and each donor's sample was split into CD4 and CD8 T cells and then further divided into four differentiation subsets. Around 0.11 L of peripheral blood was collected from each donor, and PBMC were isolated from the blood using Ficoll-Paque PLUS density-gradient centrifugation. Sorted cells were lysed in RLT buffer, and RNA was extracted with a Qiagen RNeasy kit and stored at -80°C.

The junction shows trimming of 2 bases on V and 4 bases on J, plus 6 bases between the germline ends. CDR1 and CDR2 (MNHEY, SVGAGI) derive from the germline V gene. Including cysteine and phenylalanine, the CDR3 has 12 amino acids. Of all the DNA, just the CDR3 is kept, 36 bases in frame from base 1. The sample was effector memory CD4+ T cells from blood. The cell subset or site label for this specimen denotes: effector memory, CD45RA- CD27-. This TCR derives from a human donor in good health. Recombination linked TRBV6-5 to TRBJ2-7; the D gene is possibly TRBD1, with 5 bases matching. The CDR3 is CASSYQGYEQYF. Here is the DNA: TGTGCCAGCAGTTACCAGGGTTACGAGCAGTACTTC.